The present T cell receptor beta chain was sequenced within a study of beta chain features in type 1 diabetes (dated by TCRdb to the late 2010s). For the wider study: Patients and healthy donors did not differ in mean age, gender distribution, total cell number or subset yield. Regulatory and stem cell-like memory subsets were isolated from only 8 patients and about eight healthy donors, whereas naive and central memory subsets came from all 30 or so donors. In the study, recently diagnosed type 1 diabetes patients and matched healthy donors were compared on the TCRB repertoires of their sorted circulating CD4+ T cell subsets. A total of roughly 100 million sorted cells were examined across all samples, and RNA yield correlated strongly with the number of cells per subset.

The CDR3 sequence holds 12 residues, the cysteine and phenylalanine included. Just CDR3 DNA is preserved here, 36 bases in frame from base 1. Trimming removed 2 bases from V and 9 bases from J, leaving 8 bases between the germline ends. CDR1 MNHNS and CDR2 SASEGT are derived from the germline V gene. The High Capacity cDNA Reverse Transcription Kit was used to reverse transcribe all of the isolated RNA, meaning that expressed TCRB transcripts were what got sequenced. Naive, central memory and regulatory T cell samples underwent deep immunoSEQ sequencing, averaging approximately 3.3 million total reads per sample. After sorted cells were lysed in RLT buffer, RNA was extracted with DNase-treated RNeasy Micro or Mini kits, with the choice depending on cell number. To prevent cross-contamination, each cell subset was processed individually, whereas patient and healthy donor samples were processed jointly. TCRB sequences were amplified from cDNA with the immunoSEQ multiplex PCR, producing 87-bp fragments spanning the CDR3 region. Sequencing of the amplicons was performed on the Illumina HiSeq platform. As for the authors' bioinformatics: Synthetic template baselines were used to correct PCR bias computationally, reads within Hamming distance 2 were collapsed, and singletons that could not be merged were discarded. Reads were aligned against IMGT so that V, D and J genes, CDR3 length and insertions or deletions at six rearrangement sites could be assigned. Within each subset, clonotype counts were normalized to sorted cell number, and only after that were true diversity and Gini coefficients computed with the tcR R package. Repertoire sharing was quantified using the overlap coefficient calculated on TCRB nucleotide sequences. The table was pulled from immuneACCESS by TCRdb, which kept in-frame rearrangements only. Such tables lose some clones; where checked, under half of the loss comes from unresolved V genes, and the rest has no known cause. V and J calls and clone size are as listed in that table; D and trimming were resolved from the DNA. The sample table contains 300,000 to 400,000 clones; only one count was recorded for around 9% of them. The top ten constitute around 1% of the sample.

A single peripheral blood draw of around 100 mL on average was collected from each donor into heparinised tubes. Using a panel that included CD45RO, CCR7, CD25, CD127, CD95 and CD27, naive, central memory, regulatory and stem cell-like memory CD4+ T cells were sorted on a BD FACSAria II. All sorted populations exceeded 95% purity. PBMCs were isolated right away by Lymphoprep density gradient centrifugation and were stained directly, without culture. Samples were stained and sorted in pairs, with one healthy donor and one patient per experiment, so that batch effects were minimized. On the study overall, not on this receptor specifically: The naive, central memory and regulatory TCRB repertoires appeared to resemble one another more closely among patients than among healthy donors. PCR may preferentially amplify shorter templates, but because patient and control samples were amplified and corrected together, any resulting skew would affect both groups equally. Because cDNA was sequenced instead of genomic DNA, highly expressing activated cells could be over-represented, though the groups showed no difference in activation or CD3 levels. HLA sub-analyses involved small numbers of individuals, so any influence of HLA type on TCRB rearrangement remained unresolved. At VDJ recombination sites, patients with type 1 diabetes made fewer insertions and deleted more nucleotides, a pattern implying thymic rearrangement abnormalities. A moderate but significant shortening of TCRB CDR3 length was observed in type 1 diabetes patients in all four CD4+ subsets.

In its sample, this clone was seen a few times. Its target antigen remains unknown. No much larger clone exists at a distance of one base, and base qualities are not known. The sequenced sample consisted of central memory CD4+ T cells from blood. The source is a man younger than 45 with type 1 diabetes. The chain was built from TRBV6-1 and TRBJ2-4; TRBD2 is a possible D gene, resting on 5 matching bases. For the CDR3, the sequence is CASSENEGIQYF. The DNA reads as follows: TGTGCCAGCAGTGAAAATGAGGGCATTCAGTACTTC.